The present entry profiles one TCR beta chain with its context. The entry originates in a study of blood T cells in healthy people across ages. This CDR3 contains 18 residues. Germline CDR1 and CDR2: SGHRS and YFSETQ. V was cut by 0 bases and J by 1 base, with 18 bases left in between. The use of a sample-barcoded 5' primer and a J-beta primer mix characterized a second PCR of about 7 to 12 cycles. TCRdb used MiXCR to reprocess the 5' RACE reads, holding one entry per CDR3 protein. Here the sample spans around 1,000,000 distinct CDR3 sequences, approximately 25% being singletons. All donors came from Russia, were Caucasian and healthy, and spanned ages about 6 to 90. This sample also belongs to another study, concerning T cells of mothers and their children. This second report adds: For unrelated pairs as for related ones, thymic selection shapes TCR recombination output similarly. Normalized overlap was always slightly, never significantly, higher in related than unrelated mother-child pairs. T cell clones that were persistent and microchimeric went undetected.

The source of this sequence is a girl under 10 years old in good health. The V gene is TRBV5-1, the J gene TRBJ2-3, with D perhaps TRBD2 (6 bases). Source material: blood. CDR3 sequence reads: CASSLAGVAAFGTDTQYF. The CDR3 DNA reads TGCGCCAGCAGCTTGGCCGGGGTAGCGGCTTTTGGCACAGATACGCAGTATTTT.